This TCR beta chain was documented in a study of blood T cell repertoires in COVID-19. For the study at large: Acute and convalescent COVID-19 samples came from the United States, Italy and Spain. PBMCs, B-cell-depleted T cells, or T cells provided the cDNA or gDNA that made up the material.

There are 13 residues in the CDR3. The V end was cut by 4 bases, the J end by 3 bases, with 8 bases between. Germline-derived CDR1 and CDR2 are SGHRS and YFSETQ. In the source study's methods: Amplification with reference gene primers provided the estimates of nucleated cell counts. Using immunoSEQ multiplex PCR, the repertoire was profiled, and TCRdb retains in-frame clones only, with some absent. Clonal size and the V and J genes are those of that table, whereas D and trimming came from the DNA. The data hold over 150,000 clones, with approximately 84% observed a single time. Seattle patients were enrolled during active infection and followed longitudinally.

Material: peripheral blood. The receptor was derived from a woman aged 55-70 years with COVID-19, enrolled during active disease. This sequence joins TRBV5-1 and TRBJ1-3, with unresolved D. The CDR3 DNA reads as TGCGCCAGCAGCCGGGAGGGTGGAAACACCATATATTTT. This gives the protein CASSREGGNTIYF.